The text below deals with one TCR beta chain. What it binds is unknown. Some clones are missing from TCRdb's copy, which holds only in-frame ones; the method was immunoSEQ multiplex PCR. The data show roughly 30,000 clones, 75% to 85% seen once. The data were taken from a study of vaccination effects on CD4 cells after COVID-19. Study-wide findings and caveats: Healthy vaccinees had only 1 of 255 vaccine-induced clones cross-react with common cold coronaviruses. Infection- and vaccine-induced clones contracted markedly late after vaccination.

From germline, CDR1 is LGHDT and CDR2 YNNKEL (reference sequence). V was clipped by 6 bases and J by 7 bases; unmatched bases: 11. CDR3 size: 16 residues. Antigen-specific CD4+ T cells were expanded with viral peptide pools in the ViraFEST assay before sequencing. With approximately ten days of culture completed, CD4+ T cells were isolated. Vaccinees lacked prior SARS-CoV-2 infection and tested negative for nucleocapsid antibodies. Sample: CD4+ T cells from PBMCs cultured with SARS-CoV-2 spike peptides, taken before COVID-19 vaccination. The receptor was derived from a human donor who received a COVID-19 vaccine. The chain has TRBV3-1 (or the pseudogene TRBV3-2) and TRBJ2-1; 11 positions agree with TRBD2. The CDR3 nucleotides are TGTGCCAGCAGTCTAGCGGGGGGACCGGGTGGAAATGAGCAGTTCTTC. It encodes CASSLAGGPGGNEQFF.